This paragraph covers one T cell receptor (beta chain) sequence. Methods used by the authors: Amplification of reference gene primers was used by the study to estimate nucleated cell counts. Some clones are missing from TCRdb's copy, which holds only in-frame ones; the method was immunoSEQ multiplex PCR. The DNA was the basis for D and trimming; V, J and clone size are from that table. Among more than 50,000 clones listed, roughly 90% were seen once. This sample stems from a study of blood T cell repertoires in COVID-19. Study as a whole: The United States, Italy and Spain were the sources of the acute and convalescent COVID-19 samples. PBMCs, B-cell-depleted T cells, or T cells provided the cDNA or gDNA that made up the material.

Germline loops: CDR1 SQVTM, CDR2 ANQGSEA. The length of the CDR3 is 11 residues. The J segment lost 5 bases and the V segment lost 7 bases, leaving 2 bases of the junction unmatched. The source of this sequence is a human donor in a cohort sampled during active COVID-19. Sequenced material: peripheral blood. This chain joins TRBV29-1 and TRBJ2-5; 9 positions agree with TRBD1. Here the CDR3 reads CSAGTGETQYF. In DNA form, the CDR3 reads TGCAGCGCCGGGACAGGGGAGACCCAGTACTTC.